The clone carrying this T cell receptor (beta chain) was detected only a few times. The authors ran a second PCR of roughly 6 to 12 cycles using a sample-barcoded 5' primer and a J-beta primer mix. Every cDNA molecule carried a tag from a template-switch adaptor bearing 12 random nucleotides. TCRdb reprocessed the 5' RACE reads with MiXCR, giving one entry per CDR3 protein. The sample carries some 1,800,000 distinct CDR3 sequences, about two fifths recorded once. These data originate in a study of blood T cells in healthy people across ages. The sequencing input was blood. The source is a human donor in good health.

CDR3 sequence (DNA): TGCGCCAGCAGCTCAACAGGGGGCGATGAGCAGTTCTTC. Translated, it gives CASSSTGGDEQFF. The chain has TRBV5-1 and TRBJ2-1; the match to TRBD1 covers 9 bases. The CDR3 is 13 residues long. The germline CDR1 and CDR2 sequences are SGHRS and YFSETQ. The V gene end was trimmed by 3 bases and the J gene end by 8 bases; junction bases not matched to a gene: 3.